Listed below are T cell receptor beta chains from one sample, sequenced in a study of blood T cell repertoires in COVID-19. This table comes from immunoSEQ multiplex PCR, and its TCRdb copy is limited to in-frame clones, with some not included. This table holds over 250,000 clones, about four fifths found once. The sequenced material came from peripheral blood. The receptors were gathered from a woman between 50 and 59 years old who had recovered from COVID-19. Each CDR3 is given with its conserved first and last residue. Each record gives: J gene, V gene, clone size, D gene, CDR3 length, CDR3 protein, CDR3 DNA. A D gene is named only where the DNA matches it firmly. A row's size may be missing; if present it is once, few, many or a size class.

>TRBJ1-2|TRBV27|NA|TRBD1|14
CASSLNRGAYGYTF
TGTGCCAGCAGTTTAAACAGGGGGGCCTATGGCTACACCTTC
>TRBJ1-2|TRBV18|NA|NA|13
CASSPMAEDGYTF
TGTGCCAGCTCACCGATGGCAGAGGATGGCTACACCTTC
>TRBJ1-3|TRBV9|NA|NA|16
CASSVESGTSGVTIYF
TGTGCCAGCAGCGTAGAATCTGGGACCTCGGGGGTCACCATATATTTT
>TRBJ1-1|TRBV3-1/TRBV3-2|NA|NA|13
CASSHTRVSIAFF
TGTGCCAGCAGTCATACTAGGGTCTCTATTGCTTTCTTT
>TRBJ2-1|TRBV19|NA|NA|15
CASRNLGGTYNEQFF
TGTGCCAGTAGGAATTTGGGGGGTACTTACAATGAGCAGTTCTTC
>TRBJ1-2|TRBV7-2|NA|NA|14
CASSLADRYYGYTF
TGTGCCAGCAGCTTAGCGGACAGATACTATGGCTACACCTTC
>TRBJ2-2|TRBV25-1|NA|NA|14
CASSWTTNTGELFF
TGTGCCAGCAGCTGGACAACGAACACCGGGGAGCTGTTTTTT
>TRBJ2-1|TRBV6-2/TRBV6-3|once|TRBD2|16
CASSYSRGSGRDEQFF
TGTGCCAGCAGTTACTCCCGCGGGAGTGGGCGCGATGAGCAGTTCTTC
>TRBJ2-2|TRBV19|few|TRBD1|13
CASRQGATGELFF
TGTGCCAGTCGACAGGGGGCCACCGGGGAGCTGTTTTTT
>TRBJ2-7|TRBV4-3|NA|TRBD2|15
CASSHSWRESPIQYF
TGCGCCAGCAGCCATTCGTGGCGGGAGAGCCCTATACAGTACTTC
>TRBJ1-1|TRBV7-6|NA|NA|11
CASSRATEAFF
TGTGCCAGCAGCCGAGCTACTGAAGCTTTCTTT
>TRBJ1-4|TRBV21-1|NA|NA|20
CASSRTSVQGETGGDGKLFF
TGTGCCAGCAGCAGAACTTCCGTTCAGGGGGAGACAGGTGGGGACGGAAAACTGTTTTTT
>TRBJ2-7|TRBV11-1|NA|NA|14
CASSLDGPENEQYF
TGTGCCAGCAGCTTAGACGGCCCGGAGAACGAGCAGTACTTC
>TRBJ2-3|TRBV6-4|few|TRBD2|16
CASSPSSGGASDTQYF
TGTGCCAGCAGTCCGTCTAGCGGGGGGGCCTCAGATACGCAGTATTTT
>TRBJ2-7|TRBV5-5|NA|TRBD1|14
CASSTGQGTSEQYF
TGTGCCAGCTCTACGGGACAGGGGACGAGCGAGCAGTACTTC
>TRBJ1-2|TRBV7-2|NA|NA|12
CASSYDSYGYTF
TGTGCCAGCAGCTACGACAGCTATGGCTACACCTTC
>TRBJ2-7|TRBV9|NA|NA|15
CASSLAQGASGEQYF
TGTGCCAGCAGCCTCGCACAGGGCGCCTCCGGCGAGCAGTACTTC
>TRBJ2-3|TRBV7-2|NA|NA|16
CASSLRPGGGTDTQYF
TGTGCCAGCAGCTTAAGGCCCGGGGGTGGCACAGATACGCAGTATTTT
>TRBJ2-1|TRBV2|NA|NA|12
CACQTLVNEQFF
TGTGCCTGCCAGACTCTTGTCAATGAGCAGTTCTTC
>TRBJ1-2|TRBV7-2|NA|NA|16
CASSPAQQGGIRGYTF
TGTGCCAGCAGCCCAGCCCAACAGGGTGGAATTCGTGGCTACACCTTC
>TRBJ1-5|TRBV2|NA|TRBD1|14
CASSDRVGNQPQHF
TGTGCCAGCAGCGACAGGGTGGGCAATCAGCCCCAGCATTTT
>TRBJ2-1|TRBV12-5|NA|TRBD1|14
CAGSGDSTYNEQFF
TGTGCTGGATCCGGGGACAGTACCTACAATGAGCAGTTCTTC
>TRBJ2-7|TRBV7-2|few|NA|14
CASSLGLDLDEQYF
TGTGCCAGCAGCCTGGGACTGGATCTCGACGAGCAGTACTTC
>TRBJ2-7|TRBV10-3|once|NA|14
CAISESRESYEQYF
TGTGCCATCAGTGAGTCGAGAGAATCCTACGAGCAGTACTTC
>TRBJ2-7|TRBV18|NA|TRBD2|16
CASSPPSSGGIGEQYF
TGTGCCAGCTCACCACCGTCTAGCGGGGGGATCGGCGAGCAGTACTTC
>TRBJ1-1|TRBV6-5|NA|TRBD1|15
CASSSFDRGYTEAFF
TGTGCCAGCAGTTCCTTCGACAGGGGGTACACTGAAGCTTTCTTT
>TRBJ1-3|TRBV29-1|NA|NA|13
CSVEVHTGNTIYF
TGCAGCGTTGAAGTACATACTGGAAACACCATATATTTT
>TRBJ2-1|TRBV21-1|NA|NA|19
CASSNGSRLAGGLSGEQFF
TGTGCCAGCAGCAACGGATCTCGGCTAGCGGGAGGGTTATCAGGTGAGCAGTTCTTC
>TRBJ2-6|TRBV5-1|NA|NA|16
CASSSNGEAGANVLTF
TGCGCCAGCAGCTCAAACGGGGAGGCTGGGGCCAACGTCCTGACTTTC
>TRBJ1-3|TRBV5-3|NA|TRBD1|17
CARSSAVTGSTGNTIYF
TGTGCCAGAAGCTCTGCCGTGACAGGGTCGACTGGAAACACCATATATTTT
>TRBJ2-2|TRBV27|NA|TRBD2|16
CASRRGLAGVTGELFF
TGTGCCAGCAGAAGAGGACTAGCGGGAGTCACCGGGGAGCTGTTTTTT
>TRBJ2-5|TRBV18|once|NA|13
CASSPSSPETQYF
TGTGCCAGCTCACCCTCGAGCCCGGAGACCCAGTACTTC
>TRBJ1-1|TRBV5-8|NA|TRBD1|13
CASRRTGHTEAFF
TGTGCCAGCAGGAGGACAGGGCACACTGAAGCTTTCTTT
>TRBJ2-3|TRBV9|few|TRBD2|16
CASSVRTSGGTDTQYF
TGTGCCAGCAGCGTCCGGACTAGCGGGGGGACAGATACGCAGTATTTT
>TRBJ2-5|TRBV12-3/TRBV12-4|few|NA|11
CASSQQETQYF
TGTGCCAGCAGTCAACAAGAGACCCAGTACTTC
>TRBJ2-3|TRBV2|NA|TRBD2|15
CASTREAGATDTQYF
TGTGCCAGCACTCGGGAAGCGGGAGCGACAGATACGCAGTATTTT
>TRBJ1-5|TRBV6-5|NA|NA|14
CASSSQPLGRAQHF
TGTGCCAGCAGCTCCCAACCCCTCGGCAGGGCTCAGCATTTT
>TRBJ2-5|TRBV19|NA|NA|18
CASSIMVMGSGPMKAQYF
TGTGCCAGTAGTATCATGGTCATGGGCAGCGGCCCGATGAAGGCCCAGTACTTC
>TRBJ2-7|TRBV4-1|NA|NA|13
CASSQEVSYEQYF
TGCGCCAGCAGCCAAGAGGTGAGCTACGAGCAGTACTTC
>TRBJ2-4|TRBV4-2|NA|TRBD2|19
CASSPELAGGLLAKNIQYF
TGTGCCAGCAGCCCGGAACTAGCGGGGGGTTTATTAGCCAAAAACATTCAGTACTTC
>TRBJ2-7|TRBV29-1|NA|TRBD1|14
CSVGDRLGAYEQYF
TGCAGCGTTGGGGACAGATTGGGGGCCTACGAGCAGTACTTC
>TRBJ1-2|TRBV28|many|TRBD1|14
CASRGTGALGGYTF
TGTGCCAGCAGGGGGACAGGGGCCCTCGGAGGCTACACCTTC
>TRBJ1-1|TRBV18|NA|NA|13
CASSPNRDSEAFF
TGTGCCAGCTCACCAAATAGGGACTCTGAAGCTTTCTTT
>TRBJ1-2|TRBV7-2|NA|TRBD1|14
CASRPGGQNYGYTF
TGTGCCAGCAGACCAGGGGGCCAGAACTATGGCTACACCTTC
>TRBJ1-4|TRBV7-2|NA|TRBD1|14
CASGLRQGGEKLFF
TGTGCCAGCGGGTTAAGGCAGGGGGGTGAAAAACTGTTTTTT
>TRBJ2-6|TRBV27|NA|NA|15
CASRKAHSGANVLTF
TGTGCCAGCCGTAAAGCCCACTCTGGGGCCAACGTCCTGACTTTC
>TRBJ1-3|TRBV18|NA|TRBD1|15
CASSPRTGHGDTIYF
TGTGCCAGCTCACCTCGGACAGGGCACGGCGACACCATATATTTT
>TRBJ2-5|TRBV23-1|NA|TRBD1|18
CASSQPDLQGARQETQYF
TGCGCCAGCAGTCAACCCGATCTTCAGGGGGCTAGGCAAGAGACCCAGTACTTC
>TRBJ1-2|TRBV3-1/TRBV3-2|NA|NA|13
CASSAGGGYGYTF
TGTGCCAGCAGCGCCGGGGGAGGCTATGGCTACACCTTC
>TRBJ2-2|TRBV28|NA|NA|15
CASSFSGSSTGELFF
TGTGCCAGCAGTTTTTCCGGGAGTAGCACCGGGGAGCTGTTTTTT
>TRBJ2-2|TRBV5-1|NA|TRBD2|16
CASSLEAGVTTGELFF
TGCGCCAGCAGCTTGGAGGCGGGGGTTACCACCGGGGAGCTGTTTTTT
>TRBJ2-7|TRBV3-1/TRBV3-2|NA|NA|18
CASSQNPSTQTNMYEQYF
TGTGCCAGCAGCCAAAATCCCTCGACCCAGACTAACATGTACGAGCAGTACTTC
>TRBJ1-2|TRBV24-1|NA|NA|15
CATSDPTAGRYGYTF
TGTGCCACCAGTGATCCCACGGCAGGCCGATATGGCTACACCTTC
>TRBJ1-1|TRBV30|NA|NA|17
CAWSVNLRGQRNTEAFF
TGTGCCTGGAGTGTAAATTTACGTGGGCAGAGAAACACTGAAGCTTTCTTT
>TRBJ1-6|TRBV7-3|NA|TRBD1|16
CASSAGGMSYNSPLHF
TGTGCCAGCAGCGCAGGGGGCATGTCCTATAATTCACCCCTCCACTTT
>TRBJ2-5|TRBV25-1|NA|NA|14
CASSEATRLETQYF
TGTGCCAGCAGTGAGGCAACCAGATTAGAGACCCAGTACTTC
>TRBJ2-7|TRBV18|NA|NA|10
CARPPDEQYF
TGTGCCAGGCCGCCAGACGAGCAGTACTTC
>TRBJ2-1|TRBV19|NA|TRBD1|14
CASSKTGTGDEQFF
TGTGCCAGTAGCAAAACCGGGACAGGGGATGAGCAGTTCTTC
>TRBJ2-7|TRBV27|NA|NA|14
CASSRRDKNYEQYF
TGTGCCAGCAGTCGACGGGACAAAAACTACGAGCAGTACTTC
>TRBJ2-1|TRBV11-2|NA|TRBD2|18
CASSFWGGGTSGGYEQFF
TGTGCCAGCAGCTTCTGGGGAGGCGGGACTAGCGGGGGGTATGAGCAGTTCTTC